Sequencing of this T cell receptor (beta chain) was carried out in a study of cytomegalovirus exposure and HLA in healthy donors. PCR primers comprised 60 Vbeta and 13 Jbeta primers. TCRdb's table, derived via immunoSEQ multiplex PCR, lists solely in-frame clones and lacks some. The repertoire has approximately 220,000 clones, around four fifths of them found once; the top ten carry roughly 0.75%. Study findings and constraints: A later analysis by the authors found several of the most significant clusters apparently linked to common viral pathogens. Serostatus for CMV was the only available immune exposure information.

A few counts support this clone. Its cognate antigen is unknown. The CDR3 has 15 residues. J was trimmed by 5 bases and V by 3 bases; bases with no gene match: 7. From germline, CDR1 is SGHNT and CDR2 YYREEE (reference sequence). V is TRBV5-4 and J is TRBJ1-1, with 10 bases aligning to TRBD1. The receptor was derived from a boy younger than 10 in good health and CMV-seronegative. The sample taken for sequencing was PBMCs. In DNA, the CDR3 is TGTGCCAGCAGCTCCCGGGACAGGGGAGGAACTGAAGCTTTCTTT. This translates into CASSSRDRGGTEAFF.